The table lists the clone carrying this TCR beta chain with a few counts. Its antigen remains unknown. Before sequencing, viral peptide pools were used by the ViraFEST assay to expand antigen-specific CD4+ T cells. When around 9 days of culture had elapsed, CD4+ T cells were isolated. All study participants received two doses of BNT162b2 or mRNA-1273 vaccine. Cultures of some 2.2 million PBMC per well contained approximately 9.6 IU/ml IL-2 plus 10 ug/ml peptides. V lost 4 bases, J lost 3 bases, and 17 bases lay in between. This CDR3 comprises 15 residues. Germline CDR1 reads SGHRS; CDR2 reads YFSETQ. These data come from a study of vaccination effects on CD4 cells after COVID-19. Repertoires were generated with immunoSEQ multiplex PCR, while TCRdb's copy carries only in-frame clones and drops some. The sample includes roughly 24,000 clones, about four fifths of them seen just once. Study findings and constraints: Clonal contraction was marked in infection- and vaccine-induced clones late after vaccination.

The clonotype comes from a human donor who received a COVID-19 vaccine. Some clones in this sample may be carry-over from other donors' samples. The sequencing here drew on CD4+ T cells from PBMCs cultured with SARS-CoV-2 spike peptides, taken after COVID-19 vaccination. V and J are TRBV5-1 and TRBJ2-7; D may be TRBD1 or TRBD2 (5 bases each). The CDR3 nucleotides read TGCGCCAGCAGCATCAATCCCGGGACCCTCTACGAGCAGTACGTC. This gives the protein CASSINPGTLYEQYV.